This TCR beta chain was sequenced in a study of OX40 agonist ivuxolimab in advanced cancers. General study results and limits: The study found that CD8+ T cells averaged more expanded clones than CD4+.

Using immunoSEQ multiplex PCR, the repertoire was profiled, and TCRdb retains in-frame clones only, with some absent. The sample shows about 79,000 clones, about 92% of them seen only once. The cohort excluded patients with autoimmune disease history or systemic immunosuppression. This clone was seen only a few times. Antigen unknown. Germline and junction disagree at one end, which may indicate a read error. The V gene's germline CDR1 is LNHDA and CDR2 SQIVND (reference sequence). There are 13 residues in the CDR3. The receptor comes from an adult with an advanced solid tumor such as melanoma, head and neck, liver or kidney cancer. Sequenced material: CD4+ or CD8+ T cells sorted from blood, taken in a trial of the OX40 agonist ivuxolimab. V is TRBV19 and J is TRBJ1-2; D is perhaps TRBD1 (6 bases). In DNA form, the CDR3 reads TGTGCCAGTACCTCCGGACAGATACCTGTGAAGGCCTTC. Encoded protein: CASTSGQIPVKAF.